This T cell receptor beta chain stems from a study of shared clonotypes between healthy human individuals. To note about this clone: Its antigen remains unknown.

As handled by the study authors: Sequence data from immunoSEQ were junction-only and lacked quality scores; consequently, filtering differed. Assay used: immunoSEQ multiplex PCR; TCRdb lists only in-frame clones, some missing. V, J and clone size derive from that table, while D and trimming were established from the DNA sequence. The table shows roughly 410,000 clones, with around 96% occurring only once. Unmatched junction bases numbered 2, after V lost 2 bases and J lost 5 bases. Germline assignment: CDR1 KGHSH and CDR2 LQKENI. The CDR3 covers 14 residues. Whole-study results and caveats: The sole specimen, blood, was sampled, and tissue repertoires likely differ. The study found about 4.6% of naive CD4 clonotypes shared across a few donors. Naive subsets, compared against memory subsets, generally had larger estimated richness values.

The chain employs TRBV18 and TRBJ2-1; TRBD2 agrees at 8 bases. This TCR derives from a man aged 25-40 years in good health. The sequenced sample consisted of memory CD8+ T cells sorted from blood. Subset specified: CD45RO+ cells pooled with CCR7-negative TemRA cells. CDR3 region: CASSPNSGNNEQFF. The CDR3 coding sequence is TGTGCCAGCTCACCAAATAGCGGGAACAATGAGCAGTTCTTC.